This T cell receptor beta chain was sequenced during a study of blood T cell repertoires in COVID-19. Study overall: Resolution of symptoms, clearance, or two negative PCRs was present in recovered Cohort 3 donors. The analysed material was cDNA or gDNA that came from T cells, B-cell-depleted T cells, or PBMCs.

Per germline, CDR1 SGHKS and CDR2 YYEKEE (reference sequence). V lost 4 bases, J lost 0 bases, and 13 bases lay in between. The CDR3 is 16 residues long. As handled by the study authors: Reference gene primer amplification yielded estimated nucleated cell counts. The assay was immunoSEQ multiplex PCR, and TCRdb's table has in-frame clones only and misses some. The V and J calls and the clone size are those of that table, but D and trimming were determined from the DNA. The data contain a few hundred thousand clones, around 87% of them singletons. The sample consisted of PBMCs or T cells enriched from blood (not recorded which). The receptor was isolated from a man aged 35-49 years in a cohort exposed to, infected with or recovered from COVID-19 (not recorded which). This sequence joins TRBV5-5 and TRBJ2-2; TRBD1 is a possible D gene (5 bases). CDR3 DNA: TGTGCCAGCAGCCCTCGGACACCCTCGAACACCGGGGAGCTGTTTTTT. Translation: CASSPRTPSNTGELFF.